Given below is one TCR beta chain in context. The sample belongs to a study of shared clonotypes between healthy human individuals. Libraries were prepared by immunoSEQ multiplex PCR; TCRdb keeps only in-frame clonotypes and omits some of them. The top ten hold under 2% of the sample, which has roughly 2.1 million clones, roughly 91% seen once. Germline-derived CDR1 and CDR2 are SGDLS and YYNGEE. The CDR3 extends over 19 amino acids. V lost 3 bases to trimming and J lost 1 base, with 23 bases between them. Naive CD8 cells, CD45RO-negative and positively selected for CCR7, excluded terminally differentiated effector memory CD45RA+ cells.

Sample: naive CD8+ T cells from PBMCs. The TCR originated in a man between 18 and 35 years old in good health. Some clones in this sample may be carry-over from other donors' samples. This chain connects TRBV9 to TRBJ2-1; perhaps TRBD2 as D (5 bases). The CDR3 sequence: CASSGRSFLGGLSYNEQFF. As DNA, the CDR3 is TGTGCCAGCAGCGGAAGGTCCTTTCTAGGAGGTCTGTCCTACAATGAGCAGTTCTTC.